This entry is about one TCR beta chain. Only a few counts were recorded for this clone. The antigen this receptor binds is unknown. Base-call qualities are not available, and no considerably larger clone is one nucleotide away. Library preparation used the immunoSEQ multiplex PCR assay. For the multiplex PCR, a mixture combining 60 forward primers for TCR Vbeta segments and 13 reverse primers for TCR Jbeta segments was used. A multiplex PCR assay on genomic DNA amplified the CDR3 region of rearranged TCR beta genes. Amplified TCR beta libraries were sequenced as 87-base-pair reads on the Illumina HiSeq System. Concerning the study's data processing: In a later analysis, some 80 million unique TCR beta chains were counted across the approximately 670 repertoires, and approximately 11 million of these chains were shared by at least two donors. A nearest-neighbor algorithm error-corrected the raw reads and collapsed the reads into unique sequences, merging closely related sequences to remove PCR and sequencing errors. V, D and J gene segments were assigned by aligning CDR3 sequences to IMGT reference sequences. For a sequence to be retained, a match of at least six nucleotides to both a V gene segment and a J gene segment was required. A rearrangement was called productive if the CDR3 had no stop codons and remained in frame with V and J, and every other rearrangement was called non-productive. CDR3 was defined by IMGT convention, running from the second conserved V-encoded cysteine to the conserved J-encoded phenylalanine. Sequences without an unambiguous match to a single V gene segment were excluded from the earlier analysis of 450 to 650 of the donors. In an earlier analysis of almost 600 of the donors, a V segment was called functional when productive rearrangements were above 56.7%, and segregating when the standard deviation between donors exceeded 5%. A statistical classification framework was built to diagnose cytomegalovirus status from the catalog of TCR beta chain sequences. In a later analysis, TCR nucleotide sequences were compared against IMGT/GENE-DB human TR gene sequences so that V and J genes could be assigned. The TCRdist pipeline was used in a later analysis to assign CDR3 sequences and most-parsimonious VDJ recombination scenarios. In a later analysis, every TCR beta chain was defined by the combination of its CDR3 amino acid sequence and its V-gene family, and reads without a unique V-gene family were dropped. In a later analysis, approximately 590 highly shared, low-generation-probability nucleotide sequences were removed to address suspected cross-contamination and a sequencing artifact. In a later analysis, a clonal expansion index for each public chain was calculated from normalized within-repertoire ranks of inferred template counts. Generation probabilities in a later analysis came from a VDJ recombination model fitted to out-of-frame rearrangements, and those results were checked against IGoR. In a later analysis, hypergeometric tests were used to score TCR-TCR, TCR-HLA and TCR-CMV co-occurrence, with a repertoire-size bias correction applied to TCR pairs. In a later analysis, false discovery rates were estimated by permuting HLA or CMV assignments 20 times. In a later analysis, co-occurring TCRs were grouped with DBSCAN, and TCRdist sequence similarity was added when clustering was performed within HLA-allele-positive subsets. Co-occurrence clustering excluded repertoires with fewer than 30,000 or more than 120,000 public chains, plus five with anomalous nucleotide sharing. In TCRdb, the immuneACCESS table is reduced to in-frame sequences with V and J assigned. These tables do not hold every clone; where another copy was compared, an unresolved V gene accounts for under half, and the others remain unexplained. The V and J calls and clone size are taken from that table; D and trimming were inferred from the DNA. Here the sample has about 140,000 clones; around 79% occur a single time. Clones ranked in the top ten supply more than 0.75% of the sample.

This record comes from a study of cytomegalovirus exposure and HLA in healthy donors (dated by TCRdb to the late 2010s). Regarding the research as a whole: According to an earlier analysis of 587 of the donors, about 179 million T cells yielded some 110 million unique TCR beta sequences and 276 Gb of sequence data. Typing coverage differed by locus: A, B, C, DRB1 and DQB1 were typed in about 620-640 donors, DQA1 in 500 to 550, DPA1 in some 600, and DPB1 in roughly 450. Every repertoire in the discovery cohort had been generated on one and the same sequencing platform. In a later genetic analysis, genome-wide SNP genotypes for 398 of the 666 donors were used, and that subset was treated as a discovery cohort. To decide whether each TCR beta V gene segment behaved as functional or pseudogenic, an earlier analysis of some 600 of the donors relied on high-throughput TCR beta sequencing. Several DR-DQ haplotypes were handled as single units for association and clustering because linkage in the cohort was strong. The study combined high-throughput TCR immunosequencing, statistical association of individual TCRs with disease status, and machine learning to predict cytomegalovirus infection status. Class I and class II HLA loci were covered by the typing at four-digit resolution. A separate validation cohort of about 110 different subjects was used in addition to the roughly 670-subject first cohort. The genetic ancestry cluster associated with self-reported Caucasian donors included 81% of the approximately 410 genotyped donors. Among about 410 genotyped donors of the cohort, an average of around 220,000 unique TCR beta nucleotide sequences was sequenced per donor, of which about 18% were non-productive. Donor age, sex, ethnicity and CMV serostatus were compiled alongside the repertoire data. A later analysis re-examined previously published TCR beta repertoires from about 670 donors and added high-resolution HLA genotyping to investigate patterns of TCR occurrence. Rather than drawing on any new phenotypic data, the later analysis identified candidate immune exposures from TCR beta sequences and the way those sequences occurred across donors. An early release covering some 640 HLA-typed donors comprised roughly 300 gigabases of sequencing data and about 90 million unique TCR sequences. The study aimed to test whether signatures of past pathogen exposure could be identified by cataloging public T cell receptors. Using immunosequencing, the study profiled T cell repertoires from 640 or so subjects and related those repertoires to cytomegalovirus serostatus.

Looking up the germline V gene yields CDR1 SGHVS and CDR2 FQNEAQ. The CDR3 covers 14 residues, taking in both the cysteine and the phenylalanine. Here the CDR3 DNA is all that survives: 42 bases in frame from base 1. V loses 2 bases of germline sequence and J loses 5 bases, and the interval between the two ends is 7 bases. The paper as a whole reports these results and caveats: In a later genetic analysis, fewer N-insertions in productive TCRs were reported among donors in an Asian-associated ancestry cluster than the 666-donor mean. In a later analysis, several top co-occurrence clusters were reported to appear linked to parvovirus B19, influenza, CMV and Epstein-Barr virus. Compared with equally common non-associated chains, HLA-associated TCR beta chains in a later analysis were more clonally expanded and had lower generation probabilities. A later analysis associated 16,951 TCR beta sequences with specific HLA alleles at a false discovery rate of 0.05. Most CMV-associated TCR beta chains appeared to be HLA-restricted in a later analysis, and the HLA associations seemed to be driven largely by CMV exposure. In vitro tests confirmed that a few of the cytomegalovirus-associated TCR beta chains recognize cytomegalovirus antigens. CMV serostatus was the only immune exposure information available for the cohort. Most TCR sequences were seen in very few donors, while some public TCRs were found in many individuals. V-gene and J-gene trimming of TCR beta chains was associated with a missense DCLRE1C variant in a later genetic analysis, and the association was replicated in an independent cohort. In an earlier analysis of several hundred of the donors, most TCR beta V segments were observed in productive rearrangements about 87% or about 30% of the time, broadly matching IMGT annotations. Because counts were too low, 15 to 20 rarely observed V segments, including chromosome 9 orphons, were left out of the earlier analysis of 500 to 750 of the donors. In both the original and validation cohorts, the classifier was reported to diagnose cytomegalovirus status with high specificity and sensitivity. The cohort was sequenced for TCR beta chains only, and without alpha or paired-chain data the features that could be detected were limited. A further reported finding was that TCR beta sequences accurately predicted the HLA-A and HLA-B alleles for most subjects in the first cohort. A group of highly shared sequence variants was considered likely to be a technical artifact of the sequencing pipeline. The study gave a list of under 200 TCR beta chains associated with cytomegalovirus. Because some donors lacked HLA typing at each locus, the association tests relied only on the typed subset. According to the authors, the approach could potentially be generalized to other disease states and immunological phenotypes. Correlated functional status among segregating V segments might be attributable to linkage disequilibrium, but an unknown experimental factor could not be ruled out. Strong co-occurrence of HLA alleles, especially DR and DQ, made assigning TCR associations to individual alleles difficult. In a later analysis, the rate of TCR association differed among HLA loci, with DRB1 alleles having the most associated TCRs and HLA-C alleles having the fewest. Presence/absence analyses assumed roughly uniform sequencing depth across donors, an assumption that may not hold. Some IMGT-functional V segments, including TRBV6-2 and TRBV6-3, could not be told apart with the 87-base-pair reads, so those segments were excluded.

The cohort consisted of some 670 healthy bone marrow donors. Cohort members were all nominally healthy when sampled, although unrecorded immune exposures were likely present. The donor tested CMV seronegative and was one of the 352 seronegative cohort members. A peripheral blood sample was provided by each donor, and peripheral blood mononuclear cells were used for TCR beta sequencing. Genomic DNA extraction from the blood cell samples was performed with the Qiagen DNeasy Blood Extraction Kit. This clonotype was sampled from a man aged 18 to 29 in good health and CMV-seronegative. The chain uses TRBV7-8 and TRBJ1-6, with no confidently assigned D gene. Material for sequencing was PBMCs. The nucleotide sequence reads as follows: TGTGCCAGCAGCTTACGACAAGATAATTCACCCCTCCACTTT. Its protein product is CASSLRQDNSPLHF.